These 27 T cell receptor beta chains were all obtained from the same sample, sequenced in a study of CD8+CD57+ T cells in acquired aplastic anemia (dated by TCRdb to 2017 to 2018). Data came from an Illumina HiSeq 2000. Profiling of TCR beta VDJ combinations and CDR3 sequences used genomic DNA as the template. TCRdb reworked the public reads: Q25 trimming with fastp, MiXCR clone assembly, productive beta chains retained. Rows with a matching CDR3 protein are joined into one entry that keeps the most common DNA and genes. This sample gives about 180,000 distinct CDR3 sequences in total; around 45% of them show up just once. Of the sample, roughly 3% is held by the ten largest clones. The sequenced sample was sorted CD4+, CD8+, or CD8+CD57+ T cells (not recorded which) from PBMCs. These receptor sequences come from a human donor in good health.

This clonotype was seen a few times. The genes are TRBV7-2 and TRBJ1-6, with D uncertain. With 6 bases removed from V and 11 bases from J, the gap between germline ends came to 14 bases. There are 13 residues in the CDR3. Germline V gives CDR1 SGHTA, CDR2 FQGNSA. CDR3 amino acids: CASRARPEAPLHF. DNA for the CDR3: TGTGCCAGCAGGGCCCGACCCGAAGCACCCCTCCACTTT.

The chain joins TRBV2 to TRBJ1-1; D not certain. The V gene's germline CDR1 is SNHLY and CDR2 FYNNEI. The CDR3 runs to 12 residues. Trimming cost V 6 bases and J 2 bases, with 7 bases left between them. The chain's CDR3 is CASRGENTEAFF. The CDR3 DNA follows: TGTGCCAGCAGGGGAGAAAACACTGAAGCTTTCTTT.

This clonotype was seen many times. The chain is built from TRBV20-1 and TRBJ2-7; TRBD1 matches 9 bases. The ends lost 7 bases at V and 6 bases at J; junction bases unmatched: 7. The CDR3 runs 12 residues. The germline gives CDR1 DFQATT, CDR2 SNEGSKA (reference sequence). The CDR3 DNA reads TGCAGTGTTCCGGGACAGGGTCCCGAGCAGTACTTC. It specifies CSVPGQGPEQYF.

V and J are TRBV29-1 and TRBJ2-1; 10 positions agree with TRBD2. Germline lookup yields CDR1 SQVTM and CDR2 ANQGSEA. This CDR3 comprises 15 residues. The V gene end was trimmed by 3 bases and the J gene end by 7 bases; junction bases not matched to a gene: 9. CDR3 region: CSVDGAGGRRNEQFF. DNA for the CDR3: TGCAGCGTTGACGGAGCGGGGGGGCGGCGGAATGAGCAGTTCTTC.

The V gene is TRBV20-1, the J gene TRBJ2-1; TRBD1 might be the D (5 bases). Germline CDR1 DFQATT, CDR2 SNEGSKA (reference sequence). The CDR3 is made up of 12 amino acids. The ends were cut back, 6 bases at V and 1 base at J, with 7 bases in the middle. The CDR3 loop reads CSARASYNEQFF. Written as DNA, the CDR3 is TGCAGTGCCAGGGCGTCCTACAATGAGCAGTTCTTC.

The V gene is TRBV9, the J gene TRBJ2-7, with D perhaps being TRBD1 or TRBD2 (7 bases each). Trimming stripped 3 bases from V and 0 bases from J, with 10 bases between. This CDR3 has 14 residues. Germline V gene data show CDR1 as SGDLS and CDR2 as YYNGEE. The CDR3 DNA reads TGTGCCAGCAGCGAGCGGGACAGCTCCTACGAGCAGTACTTC. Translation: CASSERDSSYEQYF.

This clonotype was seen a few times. The DNA for the CDR3 is TGTGCCATCAGTGTACCAGGTGGGGAGCTGTTTTTT. Its translation is CAISVPGGELFF. The chain recombines TRBV10-3 with TRBJ2-2; no clear D. The germline V gene has CDR1 ENHRY and CDR2 SYGVKD. The CDR3 length is 12 residues. Trimming pared 4 bases from V and 8 bases from J, leaving 8 bases between.

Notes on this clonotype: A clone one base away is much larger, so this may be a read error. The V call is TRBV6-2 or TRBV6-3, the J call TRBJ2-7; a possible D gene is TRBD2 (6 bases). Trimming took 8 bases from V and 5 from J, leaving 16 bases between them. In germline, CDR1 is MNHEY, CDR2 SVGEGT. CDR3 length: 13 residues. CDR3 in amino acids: CASAGLSSHEQYF. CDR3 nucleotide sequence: TGTGCCAGCGCGGGACTGTCCTCTCACGAGCAGTACTTC.

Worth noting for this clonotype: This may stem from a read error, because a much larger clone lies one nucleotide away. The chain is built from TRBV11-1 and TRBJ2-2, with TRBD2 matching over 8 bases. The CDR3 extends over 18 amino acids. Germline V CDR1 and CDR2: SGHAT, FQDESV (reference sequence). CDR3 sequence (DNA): TGTGCCAGCCCGGGGCTAGCGGGCACAATCGCGAACACCGGGGAGCTGCTTTTT. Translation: CASPGLAGTIANTGELLF.

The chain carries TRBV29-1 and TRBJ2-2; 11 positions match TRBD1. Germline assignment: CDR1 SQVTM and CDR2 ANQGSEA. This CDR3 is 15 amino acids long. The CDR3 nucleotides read TGCAGTCGGGACAGGGGGTTTGAGAACACCGGGGAGCTGTTTTTT. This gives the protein CSRDRGFENTGELFF.

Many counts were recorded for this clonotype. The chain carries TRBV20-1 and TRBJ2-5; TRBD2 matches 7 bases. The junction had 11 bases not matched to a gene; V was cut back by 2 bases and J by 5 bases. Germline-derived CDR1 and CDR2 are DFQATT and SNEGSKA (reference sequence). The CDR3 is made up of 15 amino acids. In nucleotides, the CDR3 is TGCAGTGCTAGAACGGGCGGGAGTATGACGGAGACCCAGTACTTC. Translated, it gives CSARTGGSMTETQYF.

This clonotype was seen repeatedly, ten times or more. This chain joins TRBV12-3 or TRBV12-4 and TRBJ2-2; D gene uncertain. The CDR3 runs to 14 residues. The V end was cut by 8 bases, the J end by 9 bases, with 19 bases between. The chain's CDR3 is CASLGRVGFRELFF. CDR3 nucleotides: TGTGCCAGCCTCGGAAGGGTAGGGTTCCGGGAGCTGTTTTTT.

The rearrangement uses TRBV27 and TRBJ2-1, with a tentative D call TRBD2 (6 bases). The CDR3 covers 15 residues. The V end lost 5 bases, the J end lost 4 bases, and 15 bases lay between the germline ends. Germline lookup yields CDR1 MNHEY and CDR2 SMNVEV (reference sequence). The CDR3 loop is CASSELYGGYNEQFF. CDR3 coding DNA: TGTGCCAGCAGTGAGCTTTATGGGGGGTACAATGAGCAGTTCTTC.

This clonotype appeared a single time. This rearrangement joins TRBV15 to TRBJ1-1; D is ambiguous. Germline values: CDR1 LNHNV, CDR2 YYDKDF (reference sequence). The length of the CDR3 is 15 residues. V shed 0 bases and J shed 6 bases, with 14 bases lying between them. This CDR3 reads CATSRERRAIAEAFF. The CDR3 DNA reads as TGTGCCACCAGCAGAGAACGGAGGGCGATTGCTGAAGCTTTCTTT. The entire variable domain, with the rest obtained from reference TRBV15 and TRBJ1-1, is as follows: DAMVIQNPRYQVTQFGKPVTLSCSQTLNHNVMYWYQQKSSQAPKLLFHYYDKDFNNEADTPDNFQSRRPNTSFCFLDIRSPGLGDTAMYLCATSRERRAIAEAFFGQGTRLTVV.

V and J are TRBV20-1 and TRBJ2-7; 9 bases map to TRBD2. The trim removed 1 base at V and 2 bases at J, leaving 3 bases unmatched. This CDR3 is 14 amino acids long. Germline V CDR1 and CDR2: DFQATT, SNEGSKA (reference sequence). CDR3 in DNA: TGCAGTGCTAGAGCGACTAGCGGAGCCTACGAGCAGTACTTC. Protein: CSARATSGAYEQYF.

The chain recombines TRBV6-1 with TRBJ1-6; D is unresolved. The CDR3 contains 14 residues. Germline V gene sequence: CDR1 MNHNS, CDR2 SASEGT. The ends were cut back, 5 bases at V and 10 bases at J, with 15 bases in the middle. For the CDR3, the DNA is TGTGCCAGCAGTAGAGTCGCCCAGCAGTCACCCCTCCACTTT. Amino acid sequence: CASSRVAQQSPLHF.

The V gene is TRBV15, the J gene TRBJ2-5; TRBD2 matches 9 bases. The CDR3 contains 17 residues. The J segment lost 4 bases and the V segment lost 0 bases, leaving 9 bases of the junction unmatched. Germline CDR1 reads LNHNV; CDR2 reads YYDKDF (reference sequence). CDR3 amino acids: CATSRDASGGHSETQYF. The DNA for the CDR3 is TGTGCCACCAGCAGAGATGCCAGCGGGGGGCATTCAGAGACCCAGTACTTC.

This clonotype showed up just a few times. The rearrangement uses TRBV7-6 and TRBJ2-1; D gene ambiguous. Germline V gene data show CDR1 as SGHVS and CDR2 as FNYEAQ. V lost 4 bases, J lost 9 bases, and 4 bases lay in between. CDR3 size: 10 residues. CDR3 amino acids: CASSSREQFF. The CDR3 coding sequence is TGTGCCAGCAGCTCCCGTGAGCAGTTCTTC. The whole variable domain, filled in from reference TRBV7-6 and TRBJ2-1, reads GAGVSQSPRYKVTKRGQDVALRCDPISGHVSLYWYRQALGQGPEFLTYFNYEAQQDKSGLPNDRFSAERPEGSISTLTIQRTEQRDSAMYRCASSSREQFFGPGTRLTVL.

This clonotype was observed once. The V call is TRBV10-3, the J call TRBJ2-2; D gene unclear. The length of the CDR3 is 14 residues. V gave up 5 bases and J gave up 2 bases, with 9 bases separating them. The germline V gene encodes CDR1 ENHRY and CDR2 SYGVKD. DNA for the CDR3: TGTGCCATCAGTTACTCGACTAACACCGGGGAGCTGTTTTTT. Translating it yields CAISYSTNTGELFF.

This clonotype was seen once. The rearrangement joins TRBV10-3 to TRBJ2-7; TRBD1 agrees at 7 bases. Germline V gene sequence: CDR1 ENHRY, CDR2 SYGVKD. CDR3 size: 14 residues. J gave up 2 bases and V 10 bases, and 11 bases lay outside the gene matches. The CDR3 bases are TGTGCCAGCACCCCAGGGACAGTAGCCTACGAGCAGTACTTC. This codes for CASTPGTVAYEQYF.

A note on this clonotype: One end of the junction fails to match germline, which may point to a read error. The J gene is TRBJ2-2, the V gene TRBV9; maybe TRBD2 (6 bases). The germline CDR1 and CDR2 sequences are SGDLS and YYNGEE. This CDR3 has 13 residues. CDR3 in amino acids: CVSSATGAGELFF. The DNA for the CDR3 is TGTGTCAGCAGCGCTACGGGGGCCGGGGAGCTGTTTTTT.

CDR3 in amino acids: CASSLVKEMNEKLFF. CDR3 in DNA: TGTGCCAGCAGCTTAGTCAAGGAGATGAATGAAAAACTGTTTTTT. The chain joins TRBV11-3 to TRBJ1-4; no definite D call. Between the trimmed V and J ends, which lost 1 base and 5 bases, there was a span of 11 bases. This CDR3 region has 15 residues. The germline gives CDR1 SGHNT, CDR2 YENEEA.

This CDR3 is CSVRLAGVTLYEQYF. CDR3 DNA: TGCAGCGTTCGTCTAGCGGGAGTCACATTGTACGAGCAGTACTTC. This chain connects TRBV29-1 to TRBJ2-7; TRBD2 matches 10 bases. Germline trimming cut 5 bases from V and 4 bases from J; bases unmatched to any gene: 11. CDR1 and CDR2 (germline): SQVTM, ANQGSEA. The CDR3 runs to 15 residues.

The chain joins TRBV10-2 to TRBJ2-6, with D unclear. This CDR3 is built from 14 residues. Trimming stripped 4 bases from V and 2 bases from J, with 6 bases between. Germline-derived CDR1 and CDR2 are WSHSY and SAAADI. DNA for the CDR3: TGCGCCAGCAGTGCTGGGCCTGGGGCCAACGTCCTGACTTTC. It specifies CASSAGPGANVLTF.

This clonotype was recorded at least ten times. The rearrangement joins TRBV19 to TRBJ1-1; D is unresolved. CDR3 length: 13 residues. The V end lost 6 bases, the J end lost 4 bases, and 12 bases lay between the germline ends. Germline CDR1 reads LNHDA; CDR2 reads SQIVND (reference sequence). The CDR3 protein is CASRYGVITEAFF. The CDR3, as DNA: TGTGCCAGTAGGTATGGGGTCATCACTGAAGCTTTCTTT.

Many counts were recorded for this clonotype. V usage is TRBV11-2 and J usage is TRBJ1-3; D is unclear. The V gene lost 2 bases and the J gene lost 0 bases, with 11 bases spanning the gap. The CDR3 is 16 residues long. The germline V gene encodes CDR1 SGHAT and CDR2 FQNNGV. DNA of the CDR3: TGTGCCAGCAGCTTACGAATGGGGAGCTCTGGAAACACCATATATTTT. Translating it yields CASSLRMGSSGNTIYF.

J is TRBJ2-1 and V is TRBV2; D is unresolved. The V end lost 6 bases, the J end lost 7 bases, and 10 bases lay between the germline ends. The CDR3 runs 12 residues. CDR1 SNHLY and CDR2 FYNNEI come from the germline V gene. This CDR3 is CASRLVENEQFF. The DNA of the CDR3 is TGTGCCAGCAGGCTCGTTGAGAATGAGCAGTTCTTC.